The source of this TCR beta chain is a study of T cells in Graves' hyperthyroidism and ophthalmopathy. Not enrolled were patients with uncontrolled infection, other autoimmune disease, pregnancy or lactation. This CDR3 is built from 17 residues. Trimming took 0 bases from V and 7 from J; bases not matched to a gene: 10. Looked up from germline, CDR1 is SGHDN and CDR2 is FVKESK. Whole-study results and caveats: The blood repertoire included most of the expanded thyroid clonotypes above 0.001.

RNA transcripts provided the source from which TCR beta CDR3 regions were amplified. The primer set for the first-round RT-PCR of the TCR CDR3 was HTBI. TCRdb re-called the multiplex PCR reads through MiXCR, storing one row per CDR3 protein. The sample consists of about 720,000 distinct CDR3 sequences, over 15% of them appearing once. On this clonotype: What it binds is not known.

The chain carries TRBV14 and TRBJ2-2; 8 bases are a match to TRBD1. The clonotype originates from a man younger than 35 with Graves' hyperthyroidism. The source material was blood. This chain's CDR3 is CASSQDDPRGPGGELFF. CDR3 bases: TGTGCCAGCAGCCAAGATGATCCCAGGGGGCCTGGCGGGGAGCTGTTTTTT.